This T cell receptor (beta chain) was captured in a study of shared clonotypes between healthy human individuals. In the case of this clone: Its specificity is unknown.

Sequencing was performed with immunoSEQ multiplex PCR; in TCRdb, only in-frame clones are kept and a portion is missing. The sample yields some 510,000 clones, about four fifths seen once. Study-wide results and caveats: Apart from blood, nothing was sampled; tissue repertoires likely differ.

CDR3 length equals 14 residues. The germline V gene has CDR1 LGHNA and CDR2 YSLEER. V was pared by 0 bases and J by 9 bases, with 15 bases between. The clonotype was recovered from a woman aged 40 to 50 in good health. Some clones in this sample may be carry-over from other donors' samples. What was sequenced was PBMCs. This chain links TRBV4-3 with TRBJ2-7, with a possible D match to TRBD2 (6 bases). CDR3: CASSQDGQGGRQYF. The CDR3 DNA follows: TGCGCCAGCAGCCAAGATGGCCAGGGAGGTAGGCAGTACTTC.